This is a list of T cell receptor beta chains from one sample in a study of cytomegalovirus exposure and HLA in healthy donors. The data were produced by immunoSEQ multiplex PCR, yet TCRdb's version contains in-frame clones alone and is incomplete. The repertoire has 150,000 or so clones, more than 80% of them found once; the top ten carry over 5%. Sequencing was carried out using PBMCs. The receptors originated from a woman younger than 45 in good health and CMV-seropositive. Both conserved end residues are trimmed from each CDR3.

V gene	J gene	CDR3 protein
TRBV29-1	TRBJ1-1	SVDAGSGTEAF
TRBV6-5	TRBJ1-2	ASSYLDHRDGYT
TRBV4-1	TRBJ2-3	ASSIFGLATDTQY
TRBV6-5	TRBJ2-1	ASSSGSYEQF
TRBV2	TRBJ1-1	ASSESRGSVVTEAF
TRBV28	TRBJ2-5	ASSSIGGFQETQY
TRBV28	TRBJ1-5	ASSPQQKGNQPQH
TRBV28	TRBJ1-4	ASSLMGHNEKLF
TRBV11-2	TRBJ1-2	ASSLDWTGTNYGYT
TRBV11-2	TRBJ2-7	ASSLVRGRGFLYEQY
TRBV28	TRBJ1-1	ASSLGPQVYNTEAF
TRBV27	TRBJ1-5	ASSLFYSSNQPQH
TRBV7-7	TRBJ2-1	ASSLLPGRADEQF
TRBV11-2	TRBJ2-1	ASRLGLAGGPSYNEQF
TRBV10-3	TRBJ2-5	AAGPRLQETQY
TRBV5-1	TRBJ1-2	ASSLTGGKTYGYT
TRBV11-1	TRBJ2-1	ASSLGPAGSEQF
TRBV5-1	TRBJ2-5	ASSLSLPGQGGPQETQY
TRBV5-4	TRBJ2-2	ASSFQLAATGELF
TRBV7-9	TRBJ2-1	ASSPLRGTDNEQF
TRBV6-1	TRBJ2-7	ASSLWGGGAYEQY
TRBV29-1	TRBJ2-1	SVDGRSGGYNEQF
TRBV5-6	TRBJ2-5	ASTLAGPGETQY
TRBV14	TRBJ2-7	ASSHLDRGRDEQY
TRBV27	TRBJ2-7	ASSLSGQGLY
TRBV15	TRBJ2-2	ATSRDQGAGELF
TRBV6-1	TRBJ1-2	ASSEGRQGYGYT
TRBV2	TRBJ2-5	ASSPGQGEETQY
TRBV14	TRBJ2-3	ASSQGFWSRTDTQY
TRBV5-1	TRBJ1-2	ASSVGGERGYT
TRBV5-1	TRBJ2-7	ASSVSGPSSYEQY
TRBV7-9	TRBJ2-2	ASSPRVRGTPTGELF
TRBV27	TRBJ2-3	ASKETGGSTDTQY
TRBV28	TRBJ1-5	ASKTGGSNQPQH
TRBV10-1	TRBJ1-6	ASREDGNSPLH
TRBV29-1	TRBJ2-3	SVKSPAADTQY
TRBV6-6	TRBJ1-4	ASEQGVGEKLF
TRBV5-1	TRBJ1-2	ASSLDQGANGYT
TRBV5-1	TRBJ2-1	ASSFEGQLLNNEQF
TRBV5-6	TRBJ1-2	ASSLGGPFYGYT
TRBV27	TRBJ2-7	ASSLGQSYEQY
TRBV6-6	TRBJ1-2	ASSFPGAYGYT
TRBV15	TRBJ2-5	ATSGYPLATHQETQY
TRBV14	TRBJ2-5	ASSNRDFETQY
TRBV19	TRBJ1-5	ASSRQGGPNYSNQPQH
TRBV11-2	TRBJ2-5	ASSPIVQGAAETQY
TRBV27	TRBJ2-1	ASSPYRGSSYNEQF
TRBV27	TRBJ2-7	ASSFAGPTFEQY
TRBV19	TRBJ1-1	ASSIVRGKNTEAF
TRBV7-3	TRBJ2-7	ASSIETGGTYEQY
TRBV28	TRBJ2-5	ASQLGVSGLISRETQY
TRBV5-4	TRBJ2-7	ASSLRLAETYEQY
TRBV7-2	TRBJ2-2	ASSPQGWWTGELF
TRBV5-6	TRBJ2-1	ASSWGTGAYNEQF
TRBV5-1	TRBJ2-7	ASSFGMYYEQY
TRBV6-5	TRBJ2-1	ASSAPRWAGQQF
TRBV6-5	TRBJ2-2	ASSSGTSNRELF
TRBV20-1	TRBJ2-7	SARVLYEQY
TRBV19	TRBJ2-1	ASSTQGLVGNEQF